These 8 T cell receptor beta chains came from one sample sequenced in a study of graft-versus-host responses after intestinal transplantation. Assay: immunoSEQ multiplex PCR; the TCRdb copy retains only in-frame clones and omits some. The data contain around 89,000 clones, just under 95% of them seen just once; the ten biggest clones take up around 0.44%. No cognate antigen is known for these TCRs. Material: unstimulated CD8+ T cells sorted from spleen or lymph node cells, obtained before transplant. The receptors derive from a human donor who was the organ donor for an intestinal transplant.

The J gene is TRBJ2-7, the V gene TRBV6-5, with D perhaps TRBD1 (6 bases). CDR1 is MNHEY, CDR2 SVGAGI, per germline. CDR3 length equals 14 residues. V gave up 5 bases and J gave up 0 bases, with 11 bases separating them. CDR3 sequence (DNA): TGTGCCAGCAGTCAGGGGCTTATCTCCTACGAGCAGTACTTC. Protein: CASSQGLISYEQYF.

The V and J genes are TRBV7-3 and TRBJ1-1; D perhaps matches TRBD1 (5 bases). V lost 5 bases and J 0 bases, leaving 10 bases between the germline ends. The CDR3 length is 14 residues. Germline CDR1 and CDR2: SGHTA and FQGTGA. The CDR3 spells CASSHGGVNTEAFF. CDR3 bases: TGTGCCAGCAGCCACGGAGGGGTGAACACTGAAGCTTTCTTT.

The chain links TRBV4-1 to TRBJ2-1; D is possibly TRBD1 (6 bases). Trimming took 4 bases from V and 0 from J, leaving 10 bases between them. Germline CDR1 MGHRA, CDR2 YSYEKL. The CDR3 is 15 residues long. The CDR3 loop is CASSLDRSSYNEQFF. CDR3 coding DNA: TGCGCCAGCAGCCTTGACAGGAGCTCCTACAATGAGCAGTTCTTC.

The chain carries TRBV27 and TRBJ1-2; maybe TRBD1 (6 bases). The germline gives CDR1 MNHEY, CDR2 SMNVEV (reference sequence). Trimming took off 0 bases at V and 3 bases at J, with 8 bases between the two ends. This CDR3 is 14 amino acids long. CDR3 in amino acids: CASSLSAGDYGYTF. For the CDR3, the DNA is TGTGCCAGCAGTTTATCCGCAGGGGACTATGGCTACACCTTC.

V is TRBV4-1 and J is TRBJ2-7; TRBD2 agrees at 8 bases. The germline CDR1 and CDR2 sequences are MGHRA and YSYEKL. The CDR3 spans 15 residues. Germline trimming cut 1 base from V and 4 bases from J; bases unmatched to any gene: 6. The CDR3 DNA reads as TGCGCCAGCAGCCAAGGACGGACTAGCATTTACGAGCAGTACTTC. It encodes CASSQGRTSIYEQYF.

V is TRBV19 and J is TRBJ1-1; 7 nucleotides agree with TRBD1. CDR3 length equals 17 residues. V was pared by 6 bases and J by 6 bases, with 19 bases of the junction left unmatched. Germline V gene sequence: CDR1 LNHDA, CDR2 SQIVND (reference sequence). The CDR3 region is CASSISGTAYGEAEAFF. The CDR3 DNA is TGTGCCAGTAGCATATCGGGGACAGCTTACGGCGAGGCTGAAGCTTTCTTT.

This chain links TRBV7-9 with TRBJ2-5; a weak D match, TRBD1 (6 bases). The V gene's germline CDR1 is SEHNR and CDR2 FQNEAQ (reference sequence). CDR3 length equals 13 residues. With 4 bases removed from V and 5 bases from J, the gap between germline ends came to 11 bases. CDR3 bases: TGTGCCAGCAGCTACAGGGATGTGGAGACCCAGTACTTC. Protein: CASSYRDVETQYF.

This sequence joins TRBV5-6 and TRBJ1-5; a possible D gene is TRBD1 (5 bases). Trimming took off 0 bases at V and 5 bases at J, with 12 bases between the two ends. The V gene's germline CDR1 is SGHDT and CDR2 YYEEEE. This CDR3 spans 15 amino acids. In DNA form, the CDR3 reads TGTGCCAGCAGCTTGGGGCAGGGAGGTTATCAGCCCCAGCATTTT. The encoded protein is CASSLGQGGYQPQHF.